This T cell receptor beta chain was retrieved from a study of blood T cells in healthy people across ages. It was with a sample-barcoded 5' primer and a J-beta primer mix that a second PCR of roughly 6 to 12 cycles was run. TCRdb ran MiXCR on the 5' RACE reads and lists one entry per CDR3 protein. The sample yields more than 1 million distinct CDR3 sequences, 35% to 50% seen once. V was pared by 0 bases and J by 2 bases, with 5 bases between. Germline lookup yields CDR1 KGHDR and CDR2 SFDVKD. The CDR3 covers 14 residues. This chain uses TRBV24-1 with TRBJ2-3; D unresolved. Specimen: blood. The TCR sequence derives from a woman in her sixties or seventies in good health. The CDR3 loop is CATSDLRLTDTQYF. CDR3 nucleotides: TGTGCCACCAGTGATTTGAGACTCACAGATACGCAGTATTTT.